Listed below are T cell receptor beta chains from one sample, sequenced in a study of cytomegalovirus exposure and HLA in healthy donors. Assay: immunoSEQ multiplex PCR; the TCRdb copy retains only in-frame clones and omits some. The sample shows more than 140,000 clones, over 60% of them seen only once. The source material was PBMCs. These receptors all stem from a male donor in good health and CMV-seronegative. The conserved cysteine and the conserved F or W are not part of the CDR3 here.

v_call cdr3_aa
TRBV5-4 ASSKGGRELF
TRBV5-4 ASSLERVETQY
TRBV7-2 ASSLVTSGSNEQF
TRBV5-6 ASSAGHSFNGYT
TRBV10-2 ASREGQGSAYEQY
TRBV19 ASSIAGRGGYGYT
TRBV7-6 ASSGDRIYGYT
TRBV2 ASSEGLAGVSYEQY
TRBV10-3 AISEPDSLNTEAF
TRBV27 ASSETVTYEQY
TRBV5-5 ASSLEWQGAF
TRBV30 ACLRDRGFYEQY
TRBV30 AWSVQQLNTEAF
TRBV7-6 ASSLLDRDPTTDTQY
TRBV2 ASSAQGNTEAF
TRBV5-6 ASSLGQPSGNTIY
TRBV7-2 ASSLGQGGYF
TRBV5-4 ASSAGASYETQY